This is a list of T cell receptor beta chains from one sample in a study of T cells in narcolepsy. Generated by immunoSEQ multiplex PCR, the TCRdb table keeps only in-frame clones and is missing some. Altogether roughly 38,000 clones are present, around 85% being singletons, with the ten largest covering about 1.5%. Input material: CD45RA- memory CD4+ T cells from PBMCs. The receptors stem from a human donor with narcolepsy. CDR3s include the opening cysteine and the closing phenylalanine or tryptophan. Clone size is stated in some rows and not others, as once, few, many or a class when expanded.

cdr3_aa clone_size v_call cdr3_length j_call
CASSLQGLAGELFF . TRBV7-2 14 TRBJ2-2
CASRGTGVNTGELFF . TRBV6-5 15 TRBJ2-2
CASSPEDSSYEQYF . TRBV18 14 TRBJ2-7
CASSRESASYEQYF few TRBV5-8 14 TRBJ2-7
CASSIGTDYEQYF . TRBV7-2 13 TRBJ2-7
CASSELTENEKLFF . TRBV2 14 TRBJ1-4
CASSIGPRLETQYF . TRBV19 14 TRBJ2-5
CASSLQGPGDTIYF . TRBV11-2 14 TRBJ1-3
CASSERGPAGANVLTF . TRBV9 16 TRBJ2-6
CASSGRGQRSDEQYF . TRBV6-6 15 TRBJ2-7
CASSLFSGGVYDNEQFF . TRBV7-2 17 TRBJ2-1
CATSSPDRSSSYEQYF . TRBV15 16 TRBJ2-7
CASSPLGGAEDTQYF . TRBV18 15 TRBJ2-3
CASSLASYNEQFF . TRBV5-6 13 TRBJ2-1
CASSLSGLGEKLFF few TRBV28 14 TRBJ1-4
CASSFTSPGQGSYEQYF . TRBV7-8 17 TRBJ2-7
CASSLIRQGIYNSPLHF . TRBV28 17 TRBJ1-6
CASSHLGAGELFF . TRBV4-3 13 TRBJ2-2
CAWRVGRGRNGYTF . TRBV30 14 TRBJ1-2
CASRDRGNSPLHF . TRBV6-1 13 TRBJ1-6
CASSPGQGAVGYTF . TRBV19 14 TRBJ1-2
CTSSPTPGYSNQPQHF . TRBV5-4 16 TRBJ1-5
CASSRGQQETQYF . TRBV19 13 TRBJ2-5
CASSRDTSNQPQHF . TRBV2 14 TRBJ1-5
CASSFSGGAVETQYF . TRBV7-2 15 TRBJ2-5
CASSQYAGFTEAFF . TRBV4-1 14 TRBJ1-1
CAWSKMNTEAFF . TRBV30 12 TRBJ1-1
CASSPSLMYQETQYF . TRBV27 15 TRBJ2-5
CASSDSGTGNEKLFF . TRBV6-4 15 TRBJ1-4
CASSTPGTQSSGANVLTF few TRBV7-2 18 TRBJ2-6
CASSLGLAGALAKNIQYF . TRBV11-2 18 TRBJ2-4
CASSHGQGRETQYF . TRBV5-1 14 TRBJ2-5
CASRRAAGELFF . TRBV6-5 12 TRBJ2-2
CATFIRLTDTQYF few TRBV28 13 TRBJ2-3
CASSQYGGGLGSAEAFF . TRBV4-2 17 TRBJ1-1